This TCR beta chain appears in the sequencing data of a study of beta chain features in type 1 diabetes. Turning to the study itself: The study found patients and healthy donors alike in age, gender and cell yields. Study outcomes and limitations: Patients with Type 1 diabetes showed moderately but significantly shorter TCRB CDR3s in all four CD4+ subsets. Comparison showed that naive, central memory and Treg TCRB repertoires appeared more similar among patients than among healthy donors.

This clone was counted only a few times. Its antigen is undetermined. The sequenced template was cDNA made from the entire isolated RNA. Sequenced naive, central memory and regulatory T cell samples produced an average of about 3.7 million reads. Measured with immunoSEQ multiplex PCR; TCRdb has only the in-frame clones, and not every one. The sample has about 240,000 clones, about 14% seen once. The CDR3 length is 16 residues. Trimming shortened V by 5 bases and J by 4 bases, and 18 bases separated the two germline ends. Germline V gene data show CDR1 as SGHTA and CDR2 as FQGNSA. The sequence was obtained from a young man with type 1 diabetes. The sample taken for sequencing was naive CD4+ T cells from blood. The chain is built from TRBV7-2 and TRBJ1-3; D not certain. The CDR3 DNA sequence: TGTGCCAGCAGCCACCGACGAGGGTCATTAGGAAACACCATATATTTT. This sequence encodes CASSHRRGSLGNTIYF.